This TCR beta chain stems from a study of blood T cell repertoires in COVID-19. About the study: From the United States, Italy and Spain came samples of acute and convalescent COVID-19. T cells, B-cell-depleted T cells, or PBMCs supplied cDNA or gDNA.

As processed by the authors: It was from reference gene primer amplification that nucleated cell counts were estimated. Some clones are missing from TCRdb's copy, which holds only in-frame ones; the method was immunoSEQ multiplex PCR. V, J and clone size are those of that table, while D and trimming were read from the DNA. Here the sample spans approximately 280,000 clones, 86% being singletons. CDR3 length: 16 residues. Germline V lookup: CDR1 SEHNR, CDR2 FQNEAQ (reference sequence). Trimming left V 4 bases short and J 6 bases short, with 16 bases between. The TCR originated in a woman aged 25-40 years who had recovered from COVID-19. The chain couples TRBV7-9 to TRBJ1-6; possibly TRBD1 for D (6 bases). Specimen: peripheral blood. As DNA, the CDR3 is TGTGCCAGCAGCTCGACGGCAGGGGCCCCTAATTCACCCCTCCACTTT. The encoded protein is CASSSTAGAPNSPLHF.